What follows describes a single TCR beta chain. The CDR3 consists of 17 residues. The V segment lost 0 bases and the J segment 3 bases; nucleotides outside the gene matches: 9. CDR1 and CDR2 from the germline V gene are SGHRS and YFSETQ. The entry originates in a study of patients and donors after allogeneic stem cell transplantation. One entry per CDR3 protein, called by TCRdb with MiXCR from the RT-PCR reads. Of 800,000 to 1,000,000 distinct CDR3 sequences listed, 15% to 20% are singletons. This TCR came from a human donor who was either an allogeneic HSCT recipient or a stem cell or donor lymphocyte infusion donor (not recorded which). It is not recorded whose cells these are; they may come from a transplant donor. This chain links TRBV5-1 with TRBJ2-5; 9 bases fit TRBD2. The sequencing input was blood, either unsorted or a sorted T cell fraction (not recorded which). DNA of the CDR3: TGCGCCAGCAGCTTGGCCCCGGGCGGGGGGGCCGAAGAGACCCAGTACTTC. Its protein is CASSLAPGGGAEETQYF.